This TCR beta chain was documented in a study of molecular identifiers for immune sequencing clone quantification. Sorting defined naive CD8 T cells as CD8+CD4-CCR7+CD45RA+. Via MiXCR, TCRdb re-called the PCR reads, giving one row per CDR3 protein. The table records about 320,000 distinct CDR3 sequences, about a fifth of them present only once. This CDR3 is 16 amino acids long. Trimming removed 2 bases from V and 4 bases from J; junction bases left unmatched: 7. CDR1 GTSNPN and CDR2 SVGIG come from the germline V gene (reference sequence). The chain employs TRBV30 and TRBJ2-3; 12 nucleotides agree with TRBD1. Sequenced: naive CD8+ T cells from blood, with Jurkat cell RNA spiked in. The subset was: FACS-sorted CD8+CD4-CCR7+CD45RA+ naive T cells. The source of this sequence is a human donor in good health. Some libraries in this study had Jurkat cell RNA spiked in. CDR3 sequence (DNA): TGTGCCTGGAGTAAAGGGACAGGGGGCGTAGCAGATACGCAGTATTTT. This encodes CAWSKGTGGVADTQYF.